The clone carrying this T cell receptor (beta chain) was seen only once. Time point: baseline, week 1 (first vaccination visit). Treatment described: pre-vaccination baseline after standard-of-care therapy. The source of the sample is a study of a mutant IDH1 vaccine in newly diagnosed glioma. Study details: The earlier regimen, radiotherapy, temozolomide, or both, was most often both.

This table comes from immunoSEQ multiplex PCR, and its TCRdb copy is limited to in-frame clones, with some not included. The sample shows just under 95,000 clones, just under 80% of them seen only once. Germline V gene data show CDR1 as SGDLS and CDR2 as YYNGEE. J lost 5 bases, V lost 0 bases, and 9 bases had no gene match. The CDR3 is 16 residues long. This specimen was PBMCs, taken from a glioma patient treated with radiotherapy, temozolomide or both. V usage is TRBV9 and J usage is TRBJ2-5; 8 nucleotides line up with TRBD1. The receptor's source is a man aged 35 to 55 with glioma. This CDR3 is CASSVAPQGARETQYF. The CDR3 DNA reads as TGTGCCAGCAGCGTAGCGCCGCAGGGGGCGCGGGAGACCCAGTACTTC. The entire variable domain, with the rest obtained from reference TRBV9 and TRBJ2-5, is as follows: DSGVTQTPKHLITATGQRVTLRCSPRSGDLSVYWYQQSLDQGLQFLIQYYNGEERAKGNILERFSAQQFPDLHSELNLSSLELGDSALYFCASSVAPQGARETQYFGPGTRLLVL.